This TCR beta chain was profiled in a study of blood T cells in healthy people across ages. Study findings and constraints: Strong correlation was found linking TCR beta diversity to naive T cell percentage.

PCR was performed a second time for about 7 to 12 cycles using a sample-barcoded 5' primer and a J-beta primer mix. MiXCR was run by TCRdb on the 5' RACE reads, yielding one entry per CDR3 protein. The profile shows roughly 1,000,000 distinct CDR3 sequences, less than 25% of them singletons. V was trimmed by 8 bases and J by 2 bases, leaving 9 bases between them. The CDR3 contains 12 residues. Germline lookup yields CDR1 MDHEN and CDR2 SYDVKM. On this clonotype itself: The antigen is unknown.

These data also formed part of another study, on T cells of mothers and their children. That study reports: Slightly higher overlap, not significant, was seen in related mother-child pairs than in unrelated pairs.

The source of this sequence is a girl aged 2-10 years in good health. The material sequenced was blood. V and J are TRBV28 and TRBJ1-2, with D hard to call. The CDR3 protein is CASQFSNYGYTF. DNA of the CDR3: TGTGCCAGCCAATTCTCCAACTATGGCTACACCTTC.